The source of this T cell receptor beta chain is a study of cytomegalovirus exposure and HLA in healthy donors. The overall study: Sequencing of roughly 180 million T cells in an earlier analysis found around 100 million unique TCR beta sequences.

On this clone itself: Its specificity is not known.

Healthy individuals who donated bone marrow served as the donors. With V trimmed by 4 bases and J by 3 bases, 10 bases remained unmatched. This CDR3 has 17 residues. CDR1 SGHRS and CDR2 YFSETQ come from the germline V gene. Vbeta (60) and Jbeta (13) primers were used in the PCR. Assay: immunoSEQ multiplex PCR; the TCRdb copy retains only in-frame clones and omits some. This sample has around 200,000 clones, with 70% to 85% found just once. Overall study results and limits: Among TCR beta chains of equal frequency, HLA-associated ones were more clonally expanded in a later analysis. Some V segments (TRBV6-2 and TRBV6-3 among them) were excluded as indistinguishable.

This chain uses TRBV5-1 with TRBJ2-2, with 9 bases aligning to TRBD2. The sequencing input was PBMCs. The receptor comes from a middle-aged woman in good health and CMV-seronegative. CDR3 DNA: TGCGCCAGCAGCCCTACTTCTAGCGGGGTTGACACCGGGGAGCTGTTTTTT. This encodes CASSPTSSGVDTGELFF.